This TCR beta chain was identified during a study of OX40 agonist ivuxolimab in advanced cancers. Across the study: In this cohort, patients received ivuxolimab, an agonistic anti-OX40 (CD134) antibody. A diagnosis of hepatocellular carcinoma, melanoma, renal cell or head and neck cancer was present in dose-escalation patients. The eligibility criteria allowed prior anti-PD-1, anti-PD-L1 or anti-CTLA-4 therapy, and 30% to 45% had some.

The CDR3 consists of 16 residues. The germline gives CDR1 LNHDA, CDR2 SQIVND (reference sequence). After removal of 6 bases from V and 5 bases from J, the junction contained 10 bases not matched to a gene. Overall study findings and caveats: The antigens recognized by the expanded peripheral T cells, that is their antigen specificity, were not determined.

In the case of this clone: Its antigen is not identified.

The data were produced by immunoSEQ multiplex PCR, yet TCRdb's version contains in-frame clones alone and is incomplete. Of 65,000 to 95,000 clones in the sample, roughly 89% were seen once. The V gene is TRBV19, the J gene TRBJ2-5, with 12 bases aligning to TRBD2. The material was CD4+ or CD8+ T cells sorted from blood, obtained in a trial of the OX40 agonist ivuxolimab. The sequence came from an adult with an advanced solid tumor such as melanoma, head and neck, liver or kidney cancer. The CDR3 bases are TGTGCCAGTAGGGGGAGGGGACTAGCGGGTGTGGAGACCCAGTACTTC. Amino acids: CASRGRGLAGVETQYF. Supplemented by reference TRBV19 and TRBJ2-5, the full variable domain reads DGGITQSPKYLFRKEGQNVTLSCEQNLNHDAMYWYRQDPGQGLRLIYYSQIVNDFQKGDIAEGYSVSREKKESFPLTVTSAQKNPTAFYLCASRGRGLAGVETQYFGPGTRLLVL.